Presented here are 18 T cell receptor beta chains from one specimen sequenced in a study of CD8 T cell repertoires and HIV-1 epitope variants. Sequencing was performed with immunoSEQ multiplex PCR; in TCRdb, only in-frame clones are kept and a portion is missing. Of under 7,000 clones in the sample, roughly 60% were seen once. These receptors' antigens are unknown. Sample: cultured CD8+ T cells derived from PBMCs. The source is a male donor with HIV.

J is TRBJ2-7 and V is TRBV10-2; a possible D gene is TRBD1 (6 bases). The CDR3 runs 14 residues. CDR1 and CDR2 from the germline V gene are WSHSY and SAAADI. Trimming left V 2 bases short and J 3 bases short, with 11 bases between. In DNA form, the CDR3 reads TGCGCCAGCAGTGAGCCCCGACAGGACTACGAGCAGTACTTC. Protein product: CASSEPRQDYEQYF.

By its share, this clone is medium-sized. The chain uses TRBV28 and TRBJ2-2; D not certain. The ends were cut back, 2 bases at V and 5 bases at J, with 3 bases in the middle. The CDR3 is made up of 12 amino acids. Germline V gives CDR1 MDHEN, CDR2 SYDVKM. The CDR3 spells CASSLETGELFF. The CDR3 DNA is TGTGCCAGCAGTTTAGAGACCGGGGAGCTGTTTTTT.

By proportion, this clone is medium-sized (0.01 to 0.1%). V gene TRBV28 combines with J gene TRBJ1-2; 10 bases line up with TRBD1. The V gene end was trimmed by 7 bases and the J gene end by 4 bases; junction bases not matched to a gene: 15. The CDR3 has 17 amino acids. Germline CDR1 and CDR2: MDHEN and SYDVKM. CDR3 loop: CASTPGDRGPYGYGYTF. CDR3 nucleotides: TGTGCCAGCACCCCCGGGGACAGGGGACCCTACGGCTATGGCTACACCTTC.

For the CDR3, the DNA is TGCGCCAGCAGTGCTAAACAGATCGCGAAAACCTATGGCTACACCTTC. Residues: CASSAKQIAKTYGYTF. This chain joins TRBV10-1 and TRBJ1-2, with D unclear. Trimming took off 4 bases at V and 4 bases at J, with 19 bases between the two ends. This CDR3 region has 16 residues. Germline V gene data show CDR1 as WNHNN and CDR2 as SYGVQD (reference sequence).

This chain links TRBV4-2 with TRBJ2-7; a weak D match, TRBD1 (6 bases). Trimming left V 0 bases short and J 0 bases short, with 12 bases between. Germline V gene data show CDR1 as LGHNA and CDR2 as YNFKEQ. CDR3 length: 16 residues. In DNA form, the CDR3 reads TGTGCCAGCAGCCAAGAAACAGGGCCCCCCTCCTACGAGCAGTACTTC. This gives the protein CASSQETGPPSYEQYF.

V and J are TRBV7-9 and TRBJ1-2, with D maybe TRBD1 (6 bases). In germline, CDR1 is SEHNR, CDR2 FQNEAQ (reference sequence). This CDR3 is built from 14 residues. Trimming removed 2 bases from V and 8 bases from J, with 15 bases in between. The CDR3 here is CASSLQVPGEGYTF. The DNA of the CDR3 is TGTGCCAGCAGCTTACAGGTGCCAGGGGAAGGCTACACCTTC.

CDR3 protein: CASSPGLNTEAFF. CDR3 coding DNA: TGTGCCAGCAGCCCAGGACTTAACACTGAAGCTTTCTTT. The chain links TRBV4-2 to TRBJ1-1; D gene unclear. CDR3 size: 13 residues. Germline V gives CDR1 LGHNA, CDR2 YNFKEQ. The V end was cut by 4 bases, the J end by 2 bases, with 8 bases between.

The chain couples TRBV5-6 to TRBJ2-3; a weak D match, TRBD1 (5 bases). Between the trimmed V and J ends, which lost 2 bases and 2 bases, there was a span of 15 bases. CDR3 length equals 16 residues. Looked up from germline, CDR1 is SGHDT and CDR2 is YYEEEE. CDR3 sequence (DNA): TGTGCCAGCAGCTTCGAGGACACTTGGCTCACAGATACGCAGTATTTT. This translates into CASSFEDTWLTDTQYF.

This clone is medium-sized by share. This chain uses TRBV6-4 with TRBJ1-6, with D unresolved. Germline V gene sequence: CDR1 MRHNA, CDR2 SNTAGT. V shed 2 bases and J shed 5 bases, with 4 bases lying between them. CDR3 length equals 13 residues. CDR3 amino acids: CASSDGDNSPLHF. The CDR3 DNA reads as TGTGCCAGCAGTGACGGAGATAATTCACCCCTCCACTTT.

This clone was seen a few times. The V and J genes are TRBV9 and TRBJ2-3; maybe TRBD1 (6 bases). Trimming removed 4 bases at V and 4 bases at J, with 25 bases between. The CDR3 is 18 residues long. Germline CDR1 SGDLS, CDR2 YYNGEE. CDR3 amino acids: CASSMPGPGQISADTQYF. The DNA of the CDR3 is TGTGCCAGCAGCATGCCCGGTCCCGGACAGATATCTGCAGATACGCAGTATTTT.

CDR3: CASSLLTDTQYF. Written as DNA, the CDR3 is TGTGCCAGCAGCTTGTTAACAGATACGCAGTATTTT. V usage is TRBV5-6 and J usage is TRBJ2-3; D gene ambiguous. The germline V gene has CDR1 SGHDT and CDR2 YYEEEE. The CDR3 loop spans 12 amino acids. With 1 base removed from V and 3 bases from J, the gap between germline ends came to 3 bases. Combining the CDR3 with reference TRBV5-6 and TRBJ2-3 gives the whole variable domain DAGVTQSPTHLIKTRGQQVTLRCSPKSGHDTVSWYQQALGQGPQFIFQYYEEEERQRGNFPDRFSGHQFPNYSSELNVNALLLGDSALYLCASSLLTDTQYFGPGTRLTVL.

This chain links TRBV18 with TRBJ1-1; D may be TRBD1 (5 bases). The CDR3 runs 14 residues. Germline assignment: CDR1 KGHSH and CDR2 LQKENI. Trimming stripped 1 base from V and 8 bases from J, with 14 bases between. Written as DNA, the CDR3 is TGTGCCAGCTCACCACTGGGTAGGGGAGAGGAAGCTTTCTTT. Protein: CASSPLGRGEEAFF.

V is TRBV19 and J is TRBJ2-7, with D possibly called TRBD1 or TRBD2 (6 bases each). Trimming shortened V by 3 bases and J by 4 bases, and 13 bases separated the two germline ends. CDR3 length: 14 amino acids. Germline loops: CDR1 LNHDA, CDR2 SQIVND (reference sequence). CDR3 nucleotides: TGTGCCAGTAGTATCTCGTCGGGGGCTTACGAGCAGTACTTC. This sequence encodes CASSISSGAYEQYF.

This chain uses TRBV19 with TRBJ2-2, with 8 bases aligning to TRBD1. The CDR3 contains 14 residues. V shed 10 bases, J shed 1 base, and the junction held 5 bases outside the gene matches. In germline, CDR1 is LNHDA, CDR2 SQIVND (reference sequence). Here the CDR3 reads CATTDRGNTGELFF. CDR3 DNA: TGTGCCACCACTGACAGGGGGAACACCGGGGAGCTGTTTTTT.

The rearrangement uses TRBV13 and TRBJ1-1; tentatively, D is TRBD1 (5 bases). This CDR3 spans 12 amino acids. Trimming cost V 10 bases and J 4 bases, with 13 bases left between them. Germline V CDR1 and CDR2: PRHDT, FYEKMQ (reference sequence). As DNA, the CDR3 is TGTGCCACCCGGGGGGGAACCACTGAAGCTTTCTTT. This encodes CATRGGTTEAFF.

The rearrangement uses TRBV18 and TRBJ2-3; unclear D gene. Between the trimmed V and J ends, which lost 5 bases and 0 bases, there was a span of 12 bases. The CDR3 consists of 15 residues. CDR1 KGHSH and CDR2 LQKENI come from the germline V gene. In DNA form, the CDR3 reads TGTGCCAGCTCATTGACACTCCCTAGCACAGATACGCAGTATTTT. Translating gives CASSLTLPSTDTQYF.

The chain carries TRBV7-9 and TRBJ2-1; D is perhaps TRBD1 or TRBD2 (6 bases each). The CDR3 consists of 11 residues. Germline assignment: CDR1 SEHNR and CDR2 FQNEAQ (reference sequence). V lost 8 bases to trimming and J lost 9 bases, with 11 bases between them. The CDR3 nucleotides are TGTGCCAGCTTACAGGGAGGTGAGCAGTTCTTC. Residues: CASLQGGEQFF.

CDR3: CASSVGQVSYEQYF. CDR3 sequence (DNA): TGTGCCAGCAGCGTGGGACAGGTCTCCTACGAGCAGTACTTC. The chain combines TRBV5-4 with TRBJ2-7, with 8 bases matching TRBD1. In germline, CDR1 is SGHNT, CDR2 YYREEE (reference sequence). Losses at the gene ends were 4 bases for V and 0 bases for J; bases not matched to a gene: 3. CDR3 length: 14 amino acids.